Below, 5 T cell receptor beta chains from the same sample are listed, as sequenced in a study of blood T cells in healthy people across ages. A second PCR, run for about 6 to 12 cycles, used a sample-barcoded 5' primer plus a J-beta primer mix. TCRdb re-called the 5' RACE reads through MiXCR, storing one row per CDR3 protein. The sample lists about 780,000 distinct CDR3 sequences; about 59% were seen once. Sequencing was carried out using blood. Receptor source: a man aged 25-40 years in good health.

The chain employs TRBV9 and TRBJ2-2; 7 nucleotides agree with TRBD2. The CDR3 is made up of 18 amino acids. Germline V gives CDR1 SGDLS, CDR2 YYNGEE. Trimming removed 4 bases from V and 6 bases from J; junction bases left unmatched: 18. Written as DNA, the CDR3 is TGTGCCAGCAGCTTTCCCCTGGACGGCGGGGGAGCGGCCGGGGAGCTGTTTTTT. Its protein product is CASSFPLDGGGAAGELFF.

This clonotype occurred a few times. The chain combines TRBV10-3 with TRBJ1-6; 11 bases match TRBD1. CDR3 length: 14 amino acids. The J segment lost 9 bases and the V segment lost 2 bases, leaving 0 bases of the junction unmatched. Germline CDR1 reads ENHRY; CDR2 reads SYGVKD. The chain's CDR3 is CAISEGTGGSPLHF. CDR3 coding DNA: TGTGCCATCAGTGAGGGGACAGGGGGTTCACCCCTCCACTTT.

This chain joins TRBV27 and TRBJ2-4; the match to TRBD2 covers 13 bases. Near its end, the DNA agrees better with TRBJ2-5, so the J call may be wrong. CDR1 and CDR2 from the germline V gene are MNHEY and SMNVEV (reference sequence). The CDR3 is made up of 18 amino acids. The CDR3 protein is CASSRRTSGGQNRETQYF. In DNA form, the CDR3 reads TGTGCCAGCAGTCGAAGGACTAGCGGGGGACAAAACCGAGAGACCCAGTACTTC.

The CDR3 sequence is CSASRVAGGKETQYF. The CDR3 DNA is TGCAGTGCTAGTAGGGTAGCGGGGGGCAAAGAGACCCAGTACTTC. The chain combines TRBV20-1 with TRBJ2-5; TRBD2 matches 10 bases. Trimming at V came to 3 bases and at J to 3 bases, leaving 7 bases not matched to a gene. The CDR3 has 15 amino acids. Per germline, CDR1 DFQATT and CDR2 SNEGSKA (reference sequence).

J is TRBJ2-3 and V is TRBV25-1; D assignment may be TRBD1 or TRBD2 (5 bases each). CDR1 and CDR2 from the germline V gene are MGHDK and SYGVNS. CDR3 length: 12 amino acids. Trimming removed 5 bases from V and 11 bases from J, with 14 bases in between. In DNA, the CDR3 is TGTGCCAGCAGTACGGGGCCTCATAGGCAGTATTTT. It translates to CASSTGPHRQYF.